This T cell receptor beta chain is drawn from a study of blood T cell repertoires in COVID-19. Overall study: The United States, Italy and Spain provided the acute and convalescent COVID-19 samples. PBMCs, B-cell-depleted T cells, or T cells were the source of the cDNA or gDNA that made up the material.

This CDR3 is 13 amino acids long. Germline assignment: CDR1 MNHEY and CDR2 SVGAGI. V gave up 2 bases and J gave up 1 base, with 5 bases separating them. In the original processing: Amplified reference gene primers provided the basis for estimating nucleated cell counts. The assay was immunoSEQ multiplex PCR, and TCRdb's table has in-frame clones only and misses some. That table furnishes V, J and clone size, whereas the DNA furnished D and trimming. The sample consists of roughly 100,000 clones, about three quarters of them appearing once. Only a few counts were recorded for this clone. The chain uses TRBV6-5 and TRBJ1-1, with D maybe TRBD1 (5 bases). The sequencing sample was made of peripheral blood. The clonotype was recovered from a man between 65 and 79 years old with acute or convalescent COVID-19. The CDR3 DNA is TGTGCCAGCAGTTACAGGGGGAACACTGAAGCTTTCTTT. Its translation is CASSYRGNTEAFF.